This T cell receptor (beta chain) was obtained from a study of T-cell memory formation after mild COVID-19. About the study: The TCR clusters were mostly specific to one donor.

With 6 bases clipped from V and 5 bases from J, the junction kept 12 bases outside the gene matches. Per germline, CDR1 MGHDK and CDR2 SYGVNS. The CDR3 has 15 amino acids. TCRalpha and TCRbeta libraries used 5'RACE with constant-segment primers and UMIs. TCRdb redid the calling of the 5' RACE reads with MiXCR, one entry per CDR3 protein. The sample includes tens of thousands of distinct CDR3 sequences, 9.3% of them seen just once. This clonotype was counted only a few times. Antigen: not known. Overall study findings and caveats: Second-wave clones that peaked on day 37 lacked confirmed SARS-CoV-2 specificity. Within pre-infection memory, some responding clones were found, suggesting cross-reactive memory joined.

Sequencing was carried out using PBMCs or a T cell subset sorted from them (not recorded which). The TCR sequence derives from an adult woman who had mild COVID-19 (a few samples of this study predate the infection). Cell type and time point are not known. V is TRBV25-1 and J is TRBJ1-1; TRBD1 matches at 7 bases. The CDR3 loop is CASSLFRGGRTEAFF. The CDR3 nucleotides are TGTGCCAGCAGCCTCTTCAGGGGGGGGAGAACTGAAGCTTTCTTT.